This T cell receptor beta chain originates from a study of cytomegalovirus exposure and HLA in healthy donors. This CDR3 region has 14 residues. Germline V gene lookup returns CDR1 SQVTM and CDR2 ANQGSEA. Between the trimmed V and J ends, which lost 5 bases and 2 bases, there was a span of 12 bases. Donors likely had unrecorded immune exposures despite being nominally healthy when sampled. A multiplex PCR was run with 60 Vbeta primers and 13 Jbeta primers. The data were produced by immunoSEQ multiplex PCR, yet TCRdb's version contains in-frame clones alone and is incomplete. The sample has around 90,000 clones; roughly 67% are singletons.

The chain carries TRBV29-1 and TRBJ2-2, with a weak D call TRBD1 (6 bases). The TCR originated in a human donor in good health. Sample: PBMCs. This chain's CDR3 is CSVLRGGNTGELFF. DNA of the CDR3: TGCAGCGTTCTTAGAGGGGGAAACACCGGGGAGCTGTTTTTT.